This T cell receptor (beta chain) derives from a study of T cell responses to AZD1222 COVID-19 vaccine. The study, taken as a whole, reports: Only a handful of AZD1222 recipients, five to seven in all, had baseline seropositivity.

This CDR3 has 13 amino acids. V lost 3 bases, J lost 8 bases, and 1 base stayed unmatched. Per the germline V gene, CDR1 is SGHAT and CDR2 is FQNNGV. Comment on this clone: Its specificity is unknown.

TCRdb keeps only in-frame clones here, not all; method: immunoSEQ multiplex PCR. The sample carries 55,000 to 80,000 clones, 70% to 90% recorded once. This specimen consisted of peripheral blood, obtained 28 days after the second AZD1222 dose. This clonotype originated in an adult who received the AZD1222 COVID-19 vaccine. The gene calls are TRBV11-2 and TRBJ1-6, with 7 nucleotides matching TRBD1. The CDR3 coding sequence is TGTGCCAGCAGCTTCACAGGGGATTCACCCCTCCACTTT. This encodes CASSFTGDSPLHF.